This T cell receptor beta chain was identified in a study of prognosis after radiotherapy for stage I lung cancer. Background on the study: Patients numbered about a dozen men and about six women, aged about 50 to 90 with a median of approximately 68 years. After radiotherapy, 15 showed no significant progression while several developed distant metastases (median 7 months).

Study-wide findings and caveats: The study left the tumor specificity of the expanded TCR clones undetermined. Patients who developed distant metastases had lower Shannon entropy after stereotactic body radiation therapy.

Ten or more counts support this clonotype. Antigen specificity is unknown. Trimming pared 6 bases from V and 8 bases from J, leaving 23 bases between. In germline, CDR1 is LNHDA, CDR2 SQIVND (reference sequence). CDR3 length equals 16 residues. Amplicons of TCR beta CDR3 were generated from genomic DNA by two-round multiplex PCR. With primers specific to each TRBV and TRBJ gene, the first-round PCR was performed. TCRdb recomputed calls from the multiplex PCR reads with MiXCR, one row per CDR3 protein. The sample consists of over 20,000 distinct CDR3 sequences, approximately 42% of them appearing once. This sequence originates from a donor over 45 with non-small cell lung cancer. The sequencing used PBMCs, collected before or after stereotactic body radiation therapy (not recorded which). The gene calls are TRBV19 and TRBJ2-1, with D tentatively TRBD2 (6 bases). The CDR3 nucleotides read TGTGCCAGTAGCTCGATACGGGAGTCTGGTAGAGATGAGCAGTTCTTC. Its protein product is CASSSIRESGRDEQFF.